These T cell receptor beta chains were read from a single sample in a study of T-cell reconstitution after alpha-beta-depleted transplantation in children. One entry per CDR3 protein results from TCRdb running MiXCR on the PCR reads. The table shows about 480,000 distinct CDR3 sequences, with roughly an eighth occurring only once. The specimen comprised PBMCs from the stem cell graft donor, sampled from the stem cell graft. The receptors were gathered from a human donor who donated a stem cell graft to a child with combined immunodeficiency. CDR3s include the opening cysteine and the closing phenylalanine or tryptophan. Fields, in order: V gene, D gene, clone size, J gene, CDR3 protein, CDR3 DNA. The D gene is left open where the match is weak. Only some rows state a clone size, as once, few, many or a class for expanded clones.

TRBV5-1	NA	few	TRBJ2-7	CASRLTGYGYEQYF	TGCGCCAGCAGGCTTACGGGGTACGGCTACGAGCAGTACTTC
TRBV3-1	NA	NA	TRBJ2-7	CASSEGPESPRGYEQYF	TGTGCCAGCAGCGAAGGCCCTGAATCCCCGCGGGGCTACGAGCAGTACTTC
TRBV24-1	TRBD2	few	TRBJ2-1	CATRGWAGGGDEQFF	TGTGCCACCAGGGGATGGGCGGGGGGCGGGGATGAGCAGTTCTTC
TRBV5-1	NA	few	TRBJ2-3	CASSALANTDTQYF	TGCGCCAGCAGCGCGCTTGCGAACACAGATACGCAGTATTTT
TRBV18	NA	NA	TRBJ1-4	CASSERTELELFF	TGTGCCAGCTCCGAACGGACGGAGCTAGAGCTGTTTTTT
TRBV7-9	NA	few	TRBJ1-5	CASSLIPPTNQPQHF	TGTGCCAGCAGCTTAATCCCGCCCACGAATCAGCCCCAGCATTTT
TRBV7-6	NA	NA	TRBJ2-7	CASSPSDVMVQGLFYEQYF	TGTGCCAGCAGCCCAAGTGATGTGATGGTCCAGGGGCTATTCTACGAGCAGTACTTC
TRBV6-2/TRBV6-3	TRBD1	few	TRBJ2-1	CASAMGWDRGCF	TGTGCCAGCGCAATGGGATGGGACAGGGGTTGCTTC
TRBV5-6	NA	once	TRBJ1-2	CASRLDSAYGYTF	TGTGCCAGCAGGCTGGACAGTGCCTATGGCTACACCTTC
TRBV11-2	TRBD2	NA	TRBJ2-2	CASSRREYTGELFF	TGTGCCAGCAGTCGGCGGGAGTACACCGGGGAGCTGTTTTTT
TRBV7-3	NA	NA	TRBJ2-7	CASSLMLISSYEQYF	TGTGCCAGCAGCTTAATGCTTATAAGCTCCTACGAGCAGTACTTC
TRBV5-1	NA	NA	TRBJ2-3	CASSLDAGLGTDTQYF	TGCGCCAGCAGCTTGGACGCGGGCTTGGGCACAGATACGCAGTATTTT
TRBV12-3/TRBV12-4	NA	many	TRBJ1-1	CASSLALNTEAFF	TGTGCCAGCAGTTTGGCACTGAACACTGAAGCTTTCTTT
TRBV27	NA	few	TRBJ2-7	CASSSFWRGTGRHEQYF	NA
TRBV7-8	NA	NA	TRBJ2-2	CASSSLQVWDTGELFF	TGTGCCAGCAGCTCACTACAGGTCTGGGACACCGGGGAGCTGTTTTTT
TRBV3-1	TRBD1	NA	TRBJ2-6	CASSKPTGDSGANVLTF	TGTGCCAGCAGCAAGCCGACAGGGGACTCTGGGGCCAACGTCCTGACTTTC
TRBV5-1	NA	many	TRBJ2-1	CASSTGVSEQFF	TGCGCCAGCAGCACCGGAGTGTCTGAGCAGTTCTTC
TRBV7-3	NA	NA	TRBJ2-1	CASSTTGISYNEQFF	TGTGCCAGCAGCACCACCGGGATCTCCTACAATGAGCAGTTCTTC
TRBV12-3/TRBV12-4	NA	NA	TRBJ2-7	CASSLRGDDEQYF	TGTGCCAGCAGTTTGAGGGGAGACGACGAGCAGTACTTC
TRBV19	TRBD1	many	TRBJ2-1	CASSRGQLRTLEQFF	TGTGCCAGTAGTAGGGGACAGTTACGAACCCTCGAGCAGTTCTTC
TRBV28	NA	NA	TRBJ2-1	CASSLLGTDNEQFF	TGTGCCAGCAGCTTACTCGGGACCGACAATGAGCAGTTCTTC
TRBV20-1	NA	many	TRBJ2-7	CSASEAAYEQYF	TGCAGTGCTAGTGAAGCCGCCTACGAGCAGTACTTC
TRBV4-3	NA	few	TRBJ2-5	CASSQEYDGTEETQYF	TGCGCCAGCAGCCAAGAATACGACGGTACAGAAGAGACCCAGTACTTC
TRBV18	NA	few	TRBJ1-1	CASSTSGTPDFDAFF	TGTGCCAGCTCAACCTCCGGGACTCCGGATTTTGACGCTTTCTTT
TRBV12-3/TRBV12-4	NA	many	TRBJ1-6	CASSPLGISYNSPLHF	TGTGCCAGCAGTCCCTTGGGGATCTCCTATAATTCACCCCTCCACTTT
TRBV6-1	NA	NA	TRBJ1-1	CASSATGFYDTEAFF	TGTGCCAGCAGTGCCACAGGGTTCTATGACACTGAAGCTTTCTTT
TRBV11-1	TRBD2	many	TRBJ2-1	CASSPGLAGNNEQFF	TGTGCCAGCAGCCCTGGACTAGCGGGAAACAATGAGCAGTTCTTC
TRBV4-3	NA	many	TRBJ2-7	CASSQGEDNSYEQYF	TGCGCCAGCAGCCAAGGGGAAGACAACTCCTACGAGCAGTACTTC